This is a list of T cell receptor beta chains from one sample in a study of vaccination and CD4 T cells after COVID-19. TCRdb passed the PCR reads through MiXCR, listing each CDR3 protein once. Of 22,000 or so distinct CDR3 sequences in the sample, around a third were seen once. Antigen specificity for these receptors is unknown. What was sequenced was cultured CD4+ T cells from blood. The receptors stem from a human donor with COVID-19. Both conserved end residues are part of each CDR3. D genes are given only for firm matches. Where a row states a size, it is once, few, many or the class of an expanded clone; other rows omit it.

clone size	V gene	D gene	J gene	CDR3 DNA	CDR3 protein
once	TRBV7-8	NA	TRBJ2-3	TGTGCCAGCCGACCGCTAGATAGGAGGGCCCGAGATACGCAGTATTTT	CASRPLDRRARDTQYF
NA	TRBV7-6	TRBD1	TRBJ1-6	TGTGCCAGCAGCTCCCAGGGGGGACAGGGAGTTTCTTCACCCCTCCACTTT	CASSSQGGQGVSSPLHF
NA	TRBV12-5	NA	TRBJ1-1	TGTGCTAGTGGTTTGGTACCCACAGTCCGCATGAACACTGAAGCTTTCTTT	CASGLVPTVRMNTEAFF
NA	TRBV12-5	NA	TRBJ2-1	TGTGCTAGTGCAAAGGGGGTGAACAATGAGCAGTTCTTC	CASAKGVNNEQFF
once	TRBV6-1	NA	TRBJ2-7	TGTGCCAGCACCTTTAGCTACGAGCAGTACTTC	CASTFSYEQYF
NA	TRBV6-2/TRBV6-3	NA	TRBJ2-3	TGTGCCAGCAGTTACTTGCGGGGCAGCACAGATACGCAGTATTTT	CASSYLRGSTDTQYF
few	TRBV6-1	TRBD2	TRBJ2-1	TGTGCCAGCAGTGAAGGGGGACTACCGCGGTTGTTCTTC	CASSEGGLPRLFF
NA	TRBV5-4	NA	TRBJ2-3	TGTGCCAGCAGCTTGTGGTCAGCGACCACAGATACGCAGTATTTT	CASSLWSATTDTQYF
few	TRBV2	NA	TRBJ2-7	TGTGCCAGCATAGGGGACGGTTCCTACGAGCAGTACTTC	CASIGDGSYEQYF
NA	TRBV28	NA	TRBJ1-1	TGTGCCCTCGGGGGGGCGCGGGCTGAAGCTTTCTTT	CALGGARAEAFF
NA	TRBV20-1	TRBD1	TRBJ1-2	TGCAGTGCTAGAGCTCCCCGGGACAGGGCCAGCTATGGCTACACCTTC	CSARAPRDRASYGYTF
few	TRBV5-5	NA	TRBJ1-5	TGTGCCAGCAGCTTGCAACAGACCGCGGGTCAGCCCCAGCATTTT	CASSLQQTAGQPQHF
few	TRBV27	TRBD1	TRBJ2-1	TGTGCCAGCAGTTCCGGACAGGGTGGCCCTAATGAGCAGTTCTTC	CASSSGQGGPNEQFF
NA	TRBV6-5	NA	TRBJ1-4	TGTGCCAGCAGTTACTCGAGGCAGGGTGAAAAACTGTTTTTT	CASSYSRQGEKLFF
NA	TRBV2	NA	TRBJ1-5	TGTGCCAGCCTCCAGGGGAGAGGGGGTTATAGCAATCAGCCCCAGCATTTT	CASLQGRGGYSNQPQHF
NA	TRBV7-2	TRBD2	TRBJ2-5	TGTGCCAGCAGCTTGGGGCGGGGGGCCCAAGAGACCCAGTACTTC	CASSLGRGAQETQYF
NA	TRBV6-2/TRBV6-3	NA	TRBJ1-5	TGTGCCAGCAGCTACAGCTCTCAGCCCCAGCATTTT	CASSYSSQPQHF
NA	TRBV9	NA	TRBJ1-6	TGTGCCAGCAGCGACGGACAGAATTCACCCCTCCACTTT	CASSDGQNSPLHF
NA	TRBV5-1	TRBD2	TRBJ2-3	TGCGCCAGCAGCTTGGTTACAGCGGGGGTGGGCACAGATACGCAGTATTTT	CASSLVTAGVGTDTQYF
NA	TRBV29-1	NA	TRBJ2-5	TGCAGCGTTGCTGGGACACGCGGCGTGTCCCAGTACTTC	CSVAGTRGVSQYF
NA	TRBV7-2	NA	TRBJ1-2	TGTGCCAGCAGTTCCGCCTGGGGGAACGGCTACACCTTC	CASSSAWGNGYTF
NA	TRBV6-5	NA	TRBJ1-2	TGTGCCAGCAGTTCGGGTTTCGGCTACACCTTC	CASSSGFGYTF
few	TRBV6-1	TRBD2	TRBJ2-1	TGTGCCAGCAGTCTTTTCGGGGGGGGGGGCTCCTACAATGAGCAGTTCTTC	CASSLFGGGGSYNEQFF